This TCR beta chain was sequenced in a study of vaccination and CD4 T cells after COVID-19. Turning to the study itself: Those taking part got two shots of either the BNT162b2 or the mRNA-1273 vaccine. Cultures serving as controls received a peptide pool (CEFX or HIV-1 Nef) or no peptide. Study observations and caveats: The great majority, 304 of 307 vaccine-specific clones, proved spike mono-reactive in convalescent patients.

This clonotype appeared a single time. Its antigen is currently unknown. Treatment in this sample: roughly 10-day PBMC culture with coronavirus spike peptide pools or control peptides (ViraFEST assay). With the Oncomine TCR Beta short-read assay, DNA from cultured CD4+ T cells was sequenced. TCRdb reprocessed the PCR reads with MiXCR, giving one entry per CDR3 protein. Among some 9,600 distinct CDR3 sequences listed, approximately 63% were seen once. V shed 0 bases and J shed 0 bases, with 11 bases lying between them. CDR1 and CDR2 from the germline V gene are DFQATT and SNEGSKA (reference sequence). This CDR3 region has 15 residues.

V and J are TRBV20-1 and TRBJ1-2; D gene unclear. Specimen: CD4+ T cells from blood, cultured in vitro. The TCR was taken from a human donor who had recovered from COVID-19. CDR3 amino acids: CSARDPKDPNYGYTF. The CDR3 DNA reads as TGCAGTGCTAGAGATCCGAAAGATCCTAACTATGGCTACACCTTC.